The 27 T cell receptor beta chains presented below share a single source sample, sequenced in a study of blood T cell repertoires in COVID-19. TCRdb's copy holds only in-frame clones and misses some; the assay was immunoSEQ multiplex PCR. The table includes about 30,000 clones, about 85% detected once. The sequenced sample was peripheral blood. These receptor sequences come from a man in his 60s with active COVID-19.

V is TRBV7-2 and J is TRBJ2-3; TRBD2 matches at 8 bases. This CDR3 comprises 16 residues. V lost 1 base and J lost 6; bases outside the gene matches: 9. From germline, CDR1 is SGHTA and CDR2 FQGNSA. The CDR3 bases are TGTGCCAGCAGCTTAGTCTCGGGGGGGCGGGCGGATACGCAGTATTTT. Its translation is CASSLVSGGRADTQYF.

This clone was counted between two and nine times. The rearrangement uses TRBV27 and TRBJ2-7; 9 bases match TRBD2. This CDR3 is 13 amino acids long. The germline gives CDR1 MNHEY, CDR2 SMNVEV (reference sequence). Trimming at V came to 5 bases and at J to 3 bases, leaving 2 bases not matched to a gene. This CDR3 is CASSGAGGYEQYF. The CDR3 nucleotides are TGTGCCAGCAGTGGAGCGGGGGGCTACGAGCAGTACTTC.

V gene TRBV5-1 combines with J gene TRBJ2-5; 10 nucleotides agree with TRBD2. The CDR3 spans 16 residues. Germline assignment: CDR1 SGHRS and CDR2 YFSETQ. J lost 2 bases, V lost 0 bases, and 4 bases had no gene match. CDR3 sequence (DNA): TGCGCCAGCAGCTTGGTGGTAGCGGGGGGACAAGAGACCCAGTACTTC. Protein: CASSLVVAGGQETQYF.

The chain uses TRBV6-6 and TRBJ1-1; 8 bases line up with TRBD1. The trim removed 5 bases at V and 2 bases at J, leaving 16 bases unmatched. Germline values: CDR1 MNHNY, CDR2 SVGAGI (reference sequence). The CDR3 is 18 residues long. The CDR3 coding sequence is TGTGCCAGCAGTCAGAACCGTATCGGGACAGGAGTCAACACTGAAGCTTTCTTT. This gives the protein CASSQNRIGTGVNTEAFF.

This chain connects TRBV27 to TRBJ2-1; D is ambiguous. Germline CDR1 is MNHEY and CDR2 is SMNVEV (reference sequence). V lost 8 bases and J 3 bases, leaving 11 bases between the germline ends. The CDR3 loop spans 13 amino acids. DNA of the CDR3: TGTGCCAGCGGCAGGCCCCTCTACAATGAGCAGTTCTTC. This codes for CASGRPLYNEQFF.

This chain connects TRBV12-3 or TRBV12-4 to TRBJ2-1; tentatively, D is TRBD2 (6 bases). Between the trimmed V and J ends, which lost 7 bases and 7 bases, there was a span of 14 bases. The CDR3 consists of 13 residues. CDR3 nucleotides: TGTGCCAGCAATGTTTGGGGGAGGAATGAGCAGTTCTTC. It is translated as CASNVWGRNEQFF.

This sequence joins TRBV18 and TRBJ1-5; the match to TRBD1 covers 9 bases. With V trimmed by 6 bases and J by 7 bases, 10 bases remained unmatched. This CDR3 region has 15 residues. Germline values: CDR1 KGHSH, CDR2 LQKENI. The CDR3, as DNA: TGTGCCAGCTCGCCGACAGGGGGTGAAGGACAGCCCCAGCATTTT. Residues: CASSPTGGEGQPQHF. Using reference TRBV18 and TRBJ1-5 for the parts outside the CDR3, the full variable domain is NAGVMQNPRHLVRRRGQEARLRCSPMKGHSHVYWYRQLPEEGLKFMVYLQKENIIDESGMPKERFSAEFPKEGPSILRIQQVVRGDSAAYFCASSPTGGEGQPQHFGDGTRLSIL.

The chain uses TRBV5-1 and TRBJ2-3; TRBD1 matches at 7 bases. Germline lookup yields CDR1 SGHRS and CDR2 YFSETQ. This CDR3 has 17 amino acids. After removal of 2 bases from V and 1 base from J, the junction contained 10 bases not matched to a gene. CDR3 nucleotide sequence: TGCGCCAGCAGCTTACGCCCGACAGGGATGGGCACAGATACGCAGTATTTT. It specifies CASSLRPTGMGTDTQYF. Combining the CDR3 with reference TRBV5-1 and TRBJ2-3 gives the whole variable domain KAGVTQTPRYLIKTRGQQVTLSCSPISGHRSVSWYQQTPGQGLQFLFEYFSETQRNKGNFPGRFSGRQFSNSRSEMNVSTLELGDSALYLCASSLRPTGMGTDTQYFGPGTRLTVL.

The chain uses TRBV13 and TRBJ2-6, with 7 bases fitting TRBD1. CDR3 length equals 17 residues. CDR1 PRHDT and CDR2 FYEKMQ come from the germline V gene (reference sequence). V lost 5 bases and J lost 1; bases outside the gene matches: 8. The CDR3 loop is CASSRRDSLSGANVLTF. DNA of the CDR3: TGTGCCAGCAGCCGCCGGGACAGCCTATCTGGGGCCAACGTCCTGACTTTC.

This chain joins TRBV18 and TRBJ2-3, with D hard to call. Germline-derived CDR1 and CDR2 are KGHSH and LQKENI. The V end lost 3 bases, the J end lost 5 bases, and 15 bases lay between the germline ends. The CDR3 runs to 15 residues. The CDR3 sequence: CASSPEALARDTQYF. The DNA for the CDR3 is TGTGCCAGCTCACCCGAGGCTCTGGCGAGAGATACGCAGTATTTT.

The V and J genes are TRBV9 and TRBJ2-2, with 11 bases matching TRBD1. Germline loops: CDR1 SGDLS, CDR2 YYNGEE. With 1 base clipped from V and 7 bases from J, the junction kept 3 bases outside the gene matches. CDR3 length equals 15 residues. The CDR3 nucleotides read TGTGCCAGCAGCGTAATGGACAGGGGGCGCGGGGAGCTGTTTTTT. Amino acids: CASSVMDRGRGELFF.

The chain has TRBV2 and TRBJ2-1; the D is unclear. Germline V CDR1 and CDR2: SNHLY, FYNNEI. This CDR3 is built from 13 residues. Trimming stripped 7 bases from V and 8 bases from J, with 15 bases between. CDR3 sequence reads: CASNGPFSDEQFF. Written as DNA, the CDR3 is TGTGCCAGCAATGGGCCCTTCTCCGATGAGCAGTTCTTC.

This chain links TRBV3-1 (or the pseudogene TRBV3-2) with TRBJ1-6; possible D gene TRBD1, 6 bases. The germline gives CDR1 LGHDT, CDR2 YNNKEL (reference sequence). The CDR3 covers 18 residues. V dropped 5 bases and J dropped 7 bases, with 24 bases sitting between them. The CDR3 protein is CASSSYTLGASQNSPLHF. CDR3 bases: TGTGCCAGCAGCTCTTACACTTTGGGGGCGTCTCAAAATTCACCCCTCCACTTT.

This chain uses TRBV7-9 with TRBJ1-2; 9 bases are a match to TRBD1. The germline V gene encodes CDR1 SEHNR and CDR2 FQNEAQ (reference sequence). The CDR3 runs to 15 residues. Trimming cost V 5 bases and J 5 bases; bases outside gene matches: 9. The CDR3 coding sequence is TGTGCCAGCAGCCTTGGACAGGGGAGGTTTTATGGCTACACCTTC. Protein: CASSLGQGRFYGYTF.

This chain uses TRBV18 with TRBJ1-1, with unresolved D. The germline V gene encodes CDR1 KGHSH and CDR2 LQKENI. This CDR3 is built from 14 residues. Trimming removed 2 bases from V and 4 bases from J, with 11 bases in between. CDR3 in DNA: TGTGCCAGCTCACCAAGTTCGGGAGTCACTGAAGCTTTCTTT. This encodes CASSPSSGVTEAFF.

The chain has TRBV28 and TRBJ2-3; maybe TRBD1 (7 bases). The CDR3 extends over 14 amino acids. The V gene lost 8 bases and the J gene lost 3 bases, with 15 bases spanning the gap. Germline lookup yields CDR1 MDHEN and CDR2 SYDVKM. The CDR3 DNA is TGTGCCAGCTCCTCACAGGGGAGGACAGATACGCAGTATTTT. Amino acid sequence: CASSSQGRTDTQYF.

The rearrangement joins TRBV6-5 to TRBJ2-2, with 11 bases matching TRBD1. Germline CDR1 reads MNHEY; CDR2 reads SVGAGI. Germline trimming cut 6 bases from V and 5 bases from J; bases unmatched to any gene: 5. This CDR3 has 15 amino acids. CDR3 region: CASRRDRGITGELFF. DNA for the CDR3: TGTGCCAGCAGAAGGGACAGGGGGATAACCGGGGAGCTGTTTTTT.

The genes are TRBV7-3 and TRBJ2-5; 11 bases align to TRBD2. V was pared by 5 bases and J by 5 bases, with 13 bases of the junction left unmatched. This CDR3 comprises 17 residues. Germline assignment: CDR1 SGHTA and CDR2 FQGTGA. As DNA, the CDR3 is TGTGCCAGCAGCCCGGGGACTAGCGGCGGAATTGTGGAGACCCAGTACTTC. Translated, it gives CASSPGTSGGIVETQYF.

This clone was recorded only once. The chain uses TRBV6-5 and TRBJ2-2, with a weak D call TRBD1 (6 bases). This CDR3 is built from 14 residues. V lost 6 bases and J 0 bases, leaving 8 bases between the germline ends. Germline-derived CDR1 and CDR2 are MNHEY and SVGAGI. The CDR3 DNA reads as TGTGCCAGCAGAGGACAGACGAACACCGGGGAGCTGTTTTTT. It codes for CASRGQTNTGELFF.

This chain links TRBV5-1 with TRBJ2-3; unclear D gene. V was pared by 0 bases and J by 0 bases, with 5 bases between. From germline, CDR1 is SGHRS and CDR2 YFSETQ. This CDR3 contains 14 residues. CDR3: CASSLELSTDTQYF. In DNA, the CDR3 is TGCGCCAGCAGCTTGGAACTGAGCACAGATACGCAGTATTTT.

This sequence joins TRBV15 and TRBJ2-1, with D uncertain. Between the trimmed V and J ends, which lost 3 bases and 0 bases, there was a span of 15 bases. Germline V gene lookup returns CDR1 LNHNV and CDR2 YYDKDF (reference sequence). This CDR3 has 17 residues. The CDR3 region is CATSSPLPSSSYNEQFF. The CDR3 DNA reads as TGTGCCACCAGCAGCCCCCTTCCGAGTAGCTCCTACAATGAGCAGTTCTTC. Using reference TRBV15 and TRBJ2-1 for the parts outside the CDR3, the full variable domain is DAMVIQNPRYQVTQFGKPVTLSCSQTLNHNVMYWYQQKSSQAPKLLFHYYDKDFNNEADTPDNFQSRRPNTSFCFLDIRSPGLGDTAMYLCATSSPLPSSSYNEQFFGPGTRLTVL.

DNA for the CDR3: TGTGCCAGCAGCGCACCGGGACAGAGCTCACCCCTCCACTTT. Protein product: CASSAPGQSSPLHF. The chain has TRBV9 and TRBJ1-6; 7 bases map to TRBD1. This CDR3 region has 14 residues. V was clipped by 3 bases and J by 10 bases; unmatched bases: 7. Germline CDR1 is SGDLS and CDR2 is YYNGEE.

The chain links TRBV11-2 to TRBJ2-7, with 8 positions matching TRBD1. There are 14 residues in the CDR3. Looked up from germline, CDR1 is SGHAT and CDR2 is FQNNGV. V was pared by 1 base and J by 3 bases, with 2 bases of the junction left unmatched. DNA of the CDR3: TGTGCCAGCAGCTTAGCTGGACAGGGCTACGAGCAGTACTTC. It yields the protein CASSLAGQGYEQYF. Filled out from reference TRBV11-2 and TRBJ2-7, the complete variable domain reads EAGVAQSPRYKIIEKRQSVAFWCNPISGHATLYWYQQILGQGPKLLIQFQNNGVVDDSQLPKDRFSAERLKGVDSTLKIQPAKLEDSAVYLCASSLAGQGYEQYFGPGTRLTVT.

This chain joins TRBV15 and TRBJ1-4; D remains unclear. The germline gives CDR1 LNHNV, CDR2 YYDKDF (reference sequence). The CDR3 consists of 15 residues. V was clipped by 3 bases and J by 0 bases, with 8 bases between them. CDR3 sequence: CATSRRSATNEKLFF. The DNA for the CDR3 is TGTGCCACCAGCAGGAGATCTGCAACTAATGAAAAACTGTTTTTT.

This clone was counted once. The chain carries TRBV5-1 and TRBJ1-2; TRBD1 matches 10 bases. The CDR3 runs 15 residues. V shed 3 bases and J 3 bases; nucleotides not matched to a gene: 5. Germline loops: CDR1 SGHRS, CDR2 YFSETQ. CDR3 sequence reads: CASSWAGTGDYGYTF. CDR3 DNA sequence: TGCGCCAGCAGCTGGGCCGGGACAGGGGACTATGGCTACACCTTC. Combining the CDR3 with reference TRBV5-1 and TRBJ1-2 gives the whole variable domain KAGVTQTPRYLIKTRGQQVTLSCSPISGHRSVSWYQQTPGQGLQFLFEYFSETQRNKGNFPGRFSGRQFSNSRSEMNVSTLELGDSALYLCASSWAGTGDYGYTFGSGTRLTVV.

V and J are TRBV6-6 and TRBJ2-3; 10 nucleotides align to TRBD1. This CDR3 has 16 residues. J was trimmed by 5 bases and V by 2 bases; bases with no gene match: 7. CDR1 and CDR2 from the germline V gene are MNHNY and SVGAGI (reference sequence). CDR3 amino acids: CASSYGRTGGEDTQYF. CDR3 sequence (DNA): TGTGCCAGCAGTTACGGCCGGACAGGGGGAGAAGATACGCAGTATTTT.

This chain links TRBV10-3 with TRBJ1-1, with 9 positions matching TRBD1. The CDR3 loop spans 13 amino acids. Germline V gene data show CDR1 as ENHRY and CDR2 as SYGVKD. The V gene end was trimmed by 6 bases and the J gene end by 4 bases; junction bases not matched to a gene: 3. CDR3: CAISLTGGTEAFF. The CDR3 DNA is TGTGCCATCAGCCTGACAGGGGGCACTGAAGCTTTCTTT.